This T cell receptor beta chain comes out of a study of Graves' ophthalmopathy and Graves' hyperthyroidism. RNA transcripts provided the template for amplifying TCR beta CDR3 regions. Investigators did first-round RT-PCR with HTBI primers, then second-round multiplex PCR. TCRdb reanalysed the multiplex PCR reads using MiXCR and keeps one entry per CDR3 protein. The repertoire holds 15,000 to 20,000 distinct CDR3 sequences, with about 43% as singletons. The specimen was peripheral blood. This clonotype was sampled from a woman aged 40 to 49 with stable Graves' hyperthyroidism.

The CDR3 DNA reads as TGTGCCAGCGGCTCGGCAGATACGCAGTATTTT. This sequence encodes CASGSADTQYF. V usage is TRBV6-6 and J usage is TRBJ2-3; D uncertain. Germline CDR1 MNHNY, CDR2 SVGAGI (reference sequence). The CDR3 has 11 residues. V dropped 8 bases and J dropped 4 bases, with 7 bases sitting between them.